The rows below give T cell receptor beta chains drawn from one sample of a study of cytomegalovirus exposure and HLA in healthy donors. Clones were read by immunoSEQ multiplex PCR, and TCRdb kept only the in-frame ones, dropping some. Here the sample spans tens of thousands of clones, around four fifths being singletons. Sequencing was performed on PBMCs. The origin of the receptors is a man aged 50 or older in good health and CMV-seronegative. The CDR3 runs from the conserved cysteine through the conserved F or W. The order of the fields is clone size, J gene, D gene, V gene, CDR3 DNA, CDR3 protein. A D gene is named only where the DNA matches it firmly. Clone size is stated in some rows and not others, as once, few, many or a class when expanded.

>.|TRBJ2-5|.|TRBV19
TGTGCCAGTAGTTTCGGGTCTGGACAAGAGACCCAGTACTTC
CASSFGSGQETQYF
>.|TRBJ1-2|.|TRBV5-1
TGCGCCAGCAGCTCAGCTCGGCAGGCCCTGAACTATGGCTACACCTTC
CASSSARQALNYGYTF
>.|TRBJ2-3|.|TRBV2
TGTGCCAGCAGTCTGGCGGGCACAGATACGCAGTATTTT
CASSLAGTDTQYF
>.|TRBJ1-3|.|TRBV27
TGTGCCAGCAGTCCGGTTTTCTCTGGAAACACCATATATTTT
CASSPVFSGNTIYF
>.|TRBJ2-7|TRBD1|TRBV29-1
TGCAGCGTTGGTCGGGACAGGGTCGAGCAGTACTTC
CSVGRDRVEQYF
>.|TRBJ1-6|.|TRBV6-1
TGTGCCAGCAGTGACCTCGGGAGGAGCTCCTATAATTCACCCCTCCACTTT
CASSDLGRSSYNSPLHF
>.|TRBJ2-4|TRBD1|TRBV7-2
TGTGCCAGCAGTTATGACAGGGGGAACATTCAGTACTTC
CASSYDRGNIQYF
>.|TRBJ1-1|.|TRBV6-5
TGTGCCAGCAAGAGGACGGGGATGAACACTGAAGCTTTCTTT
CASKRTGMNTEAFF
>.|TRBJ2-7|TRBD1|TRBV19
TGTGCCAGTAGAGACAGGGGGTTTGAAGAGCAGTACTTC
CASRDRGFEEQYF
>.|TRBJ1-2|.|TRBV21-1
TGTGCCAGCAGCAAATGGCAGGGGGCTAGCTATGGCTACACCTTC
CASSKWQGASYGYTF
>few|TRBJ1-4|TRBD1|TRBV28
TGTGCCAGCATTTCAACAGGGGGCCGGGGGAATGAAAAACTGTTTTTT
CASISTGGRGNEKLFF
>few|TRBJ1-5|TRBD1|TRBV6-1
TGTGCCAGCAGAGCAGGACAGGGTGCGAATCAGCCCCAGCATTTT
CASRAGQGANQPQHF
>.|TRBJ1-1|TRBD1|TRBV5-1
TGCGCCAGCAGCTTGGGACAGGGGGCAGGAACTGAAGCTTTCTTT
CASSLGQGAGTEAFF
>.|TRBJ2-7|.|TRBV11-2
TGTGCCAGCAGCGGCGCGGGCCAGGACTCCTACGAGCAGTACTTC
CASSGAGQDSYEQYF
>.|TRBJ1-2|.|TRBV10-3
TGTGCCATCAGCGTTACTACAGGGTATTACACCTTC
CAISVTTGYYTF
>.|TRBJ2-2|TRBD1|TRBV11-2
TGTGCCAGCAGCTTTTTTTTCTGGGACAGGGCGAACACCGGGGAGCTGTTTTTT
CASSFFFWDRANTGELFF
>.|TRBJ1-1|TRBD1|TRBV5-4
TGTGCCAGCAGCGGTGGACAGGGGGCCACTGAAGCTTTCTTT
CASSGGQGATEAFF
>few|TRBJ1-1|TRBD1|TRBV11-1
TGTGCCAGCAGAAGGGACAGGCTCGGAGAAGCTTTCTTT
CASRRDRLGEAFF
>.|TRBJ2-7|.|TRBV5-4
TGTGCCAGCAACCCTGGGGGGGCCCACGAGCAGTACTTC
CASNPGGAHEQYF
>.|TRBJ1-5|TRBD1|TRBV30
TGTGCCTGGAGTGGCCCGGGACAGCAACTGCGGCAGCCCCAGCATTTT
CAWSGPGQQLRQPQHF
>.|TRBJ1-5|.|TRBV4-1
TGCGCCAGCAGCCCAGGAATGGGGCGCGGCAATCAGCCCCAGCATTTT
CASSPGMGRGNQPQHF
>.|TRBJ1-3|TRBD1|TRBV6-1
TGTGCCAGCAGTGCAAAAGGAAGACAGGGCCCTGGAAACACCATATATTTT
CASSAKGRQGPGNTIYF
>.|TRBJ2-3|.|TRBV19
TGTGCCAGTAGTATAGGACTCGATCTGGATACGCAGTATTTT
CASSIGLDLDTQYF
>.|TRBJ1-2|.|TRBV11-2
TGTGCCAGCAGCTTAACGGCGGTCTATGGCTACACCTTC
CASSLTAVYGYTF